This T cell receptor (beta chain) emerged from a study of siplizumab effects on memory and regulatory T cells. General study findings and limits: Relative to controls at approximately 30%, mappable alloreactive CD4+ clones exhibited a mean Treg-derived proportion of approximately 70% with siplizumab.

Trimming stripped 5 bases from V and 3 bases from J, with 12 bases between. The CDR3 loop spans 13 amino acids. Germline CDR1 GTSNPN, CDR2 SVGIG (reference sequence). Comments on this clone: What it recognizes is unknown.

Only in-frame clones appear in the TCRdb table, and some are missing; sequencing was by immunoSEQ multiplex PCR. Of some 64,000 clones detected, 65% to 80% appear once; the ten largest clones hold about 0.41%. The receptor was isolated from a human donor in good health. Input material: memory CD4+ T cells sorted from blood. This chain links TRBV30 with TRBJ2-3; possibly TRBD2 for D (7 bases). Here the CDR3 reads CAWGGGATDTQYF. As DNA, the CDR3 is TGTGCCTGGGGAGGGGGGGCTACAGATACGCAGTATTTT. Drawing the rest from reference TRBV30 and TRBJ2-3, the complete variable domain is SQTIHQWPATLVQPVGSPLSLECTVEGTSNPNLYWYRQAAGRGLQLLFYSVGIGQISSEVPQNLSASRPQDRQFILSSKKLLLSDSGFYLCAWGGGATDTQYFGPGTRLTVL.